These T cell receptor beta chains were read from a single sample in a study of response to subunit inactivated influenza vaccine. TCRdb itself ran the RT-PCR reads through MiXCR, one entry per CDR3 protein. The sample has 700,000 to 800,000 distinct CDR3 sequences, around a sixth seen once. Sequencing used PBMCs from blood, obtained less than 6 days after vaccination. The receptors originated from a man aged 50 or older who received an inactivated influenza vaccine. Each CDR3 is given with its conserved first and last residue. The D gene is left open where the match is weak. Not all rows give a size; the values are once, few, many and, for expanded clones, a class.

TRBV20-1	.	TRBJ2-1	TRBD2	TGCAGTGCCTATAGGACTAGCAGGAATGAGCAGTTCTTC	CSAYRTSRNEQFF
TRBV29-1	.	TRBJ2-1	.	TGCAGCGTTGAAGGACGGAACTACAATGAGCAGTTCTTC	CSVEGRNYNEQFF
TRBV7-9	.	TRBJ2-5	TRBD2	TGTGCCAGCAGCTTGGGCGGGAGGGCCCTCGGCCAAGAGACCCAGTACTTC	CASSLGGRALGQETQYF
TRBV20-1	.	TRBJ2-2	.	TGCAGTGCTAGAGATTGGCGGGGCGGGGAGCTGTTTTTT	CSARDWRGGELFF
TRBV20-1	.	TRBJ1-5	TRBD1	TGCAGTGCAACCCCGGGACAGGGGTATCAGCCCCAGCATTTT	CSATPGQGYQPQHF
TRBV30	.	TRBJ1-1	TRBD1	TGTGCCTGGACTGGGGACAGTTACACTGAAGCTTTCTTT	CAWTGDSYTEAFF
TRBV20-1	.	TRBJ1-3	.	TGCAGTGCTACGAGGGCGTCTGGAAACACCATATATTTT	CSATRASGNTIYF
TRBV6-5	few	TRBJ2-2	.	TGTGCCAGCAGTTACCTTTCAGGCGGGGAGCTGTTTTTT	CASSYLSGGELFF
TRBV10-3	few	TRBJ2-1	TRBD1	TGTGCCAGTCGCCGGGACAGGGGATTAAGTGAGCAGTTCTTC	CASRRDRGLSEQFF
TRBV24-1	.	TRBJ2-5	.	TGTGCCACCAGTGATTCGGGACCGATTCAAGAGACCCAGTACTTC	CATSDSGPIQETQYF
TRBV12-3/TRBV12-4	few	TRBJ2-3	.	TGTGCCAGCAGTTTCAGGCAGGAAGCAGATACGCAGTATTTT	CASSFRQEADTQYF
TRBV28	.	TRBJ2-7	.	TGTGCCATGAGCCCCGGGCTCCTCTGGTACGAGCAGTACTTC	CAMSPGLLWYEQYF
TRBV7-9	.	TRBJ2-1	.	TGTGCCAGCAGCGCAAAGCTGGATGAGCAGTTCTTC	CASSAKLDEQFF
TRBV10-3	.	TRBJ2-7	.	TGTGCCATCAGGGGGACGTCTGAGGCTTACGAGCAGTACTTC	CAIRGTSEAYEQYF
TRBV28	many	TRBJ1-6	.	TGTGCCAGCAGTTTATGGGGACGGAATAATTCACCCCTCCACTTT	CASSLWGRNNSPLHF
TRBV20-1	few	TRBJ2-7	.	TGCCGGGCGGGTTTATTAAGCGAGCAGTACTTC	CRAGLLSEQYF
TRBV4-3	.	TRBJ2-1	TRBD2	TGCGCCAGCAGCCAAGATTACGGGAGGGCCTTGTACAATGAGCAGTTCTTC	CASSQDYGRALYNEQFF
TRBV29-1	many	TRBJ2-7	.	TGCAGCGTTCGACAGACGAGCTCCTACGAGCAGTACTTC	CSVRQTSSYEQYF
TRBV20-1	many	TRBJ2-7	.	TGCAGTGCTATGACTATGAGGTCCTACGAGCAGTACTTC	CSAMTMRSYEQYF
TRBV15	.	TRBJ2-7	.	TGTGCCACCAGCAGGATAGGCAGGGCCGCCTACGAGCAGTACTTC	CATSRIGRAAYEQYF
TRBV11-2	.	TRBJ1-1	.	TGTGCCAGCAGCTTAGATCTGCTGGTATCGAACACTGAAGCTTTCTTT	CASSLDLLVSNTEAFF
TRBV20-1	few	TRBJ2-5	TRBD2	TGCAGTGCAGGGGAAGGCGGGAGGGAAGAGACCCAGTACTTC	CSAGEGGREETQYF
TRBV20-1	few	TRBJ2-3	.	TGCAGTGCTAGGGAGACTTCCTCCACAGATACGCAGTATTTT	CSARETSSTDTQYF
TRBV5-1	.	TRBJ1-1	.	TGCGCCAGCAGTCAGGGAAGGAGCACTGAAGCTTTCTTT	CASSQGRSTEAFF
TRBV6-2/TRBV6-3	few	TRBJ2-1	.	TGTGCCAGCAGTTATGAGGGGGGGACCCGGGTTGAGCAGTTCTTC	CASSYEGGTRVEQFF
TRBV7-2	few	TRBJ1-2	TRBD1	TGTGCCAGCAGCTTAAATCCAGGGGGGTTAGGCTATGGCTACACCTTC	CASSLNPGGLGYGYTF
TRBV25-1	few	TRBJ2-3	TRBD2	TGTGCCAGCAGTGAATATGGTGGACTAGCGAGGGGGTCAGATACGCAGTATTTT	CASSEYGGLARGSDTQYF
TRBV10-3	many	TRBJ2-1	TRBD2	TGTGCCATCAGCGGAGGGCCAACTAGCGGCAATGAGCAGTTCTTC	CAISGGPTSGNEQFF
TRBV4-3	few	TRBJ2-4	TRBD2	TGCGCCAGCAGCTCACTAGCGGCGGGAGGGCCGACAGGAAACATTCAGTACTTC	CASSSLAAGGPTGNIQYF
TRBV20-1	.	TRBJ2-3	.	TGCAGTTCCCCCTTTTTACCCCTCACAGATACGCAGTATTTT	CSSPFLPLTDTQYF
TRBV4-3	few	TRBJ2-7	.	TGCGCCAGCAGCCCGAGCCTACCTCCTGACGAGCAGTACTTC	CASSPSLPPDEQYF
TRBV24-1	.	TRBJ2-2	TRBD1	TGTGCCACCAGTGATCCGGGACAGACCACCGGGGAGCTGTTTTTT	CATSDPGQTTGELFF
TRBV20-1	.	TRBJ1-5	TRBD1	TGCAGTGCTAGAGATCAACAGGGGCGCAATCAGCCCCAGCATTTT	CSARDQQGRNQPQHF
TRBV24-1	many	TRBJ2-2	TRBD2	TGTGCCACCAGTGGATCAGCGGGAGGTTCGAACACCGGGGAGCTGTTTTTT	CATSGSAGGSNTGELFF
TRBV7-9	few	TRBJ2-5	.	TGTGCCAGCAGCTTAGGTTCGGTTAGGCAAGAGACCCAGTACTTC	CASSLGSVRQETQYF
TRBV12-3/TRBV12-4	.	TRBJ2-7	.	TGTGCCAGCCGACCGGGCGGTGTCTCCTACGAGCAGTACTTC	CASRPGGVSYEQYF
TRBV11-2	.	TRBJ1-1	.	TGTGCCAGTTCGGGGTTTGAGACGACTGAAGCTTTCTTT	CASSGFETTEAFF
TRBV20-1	few	TRBJ2-5	.	TGCAGTGCTATGATAGAGGAGACCCAGTACTTC	CSAMIEETQYF
TRBV9	few	TRBJ2-7	TRBD2	TGTGCCAGCAGCGTAGGACTAGCGGCCACCTACGAGCAGTACTTC	CASSVGLAATYEQYF
TRBV29-1	few	TRBJ2-1	TRBD2	TGCAGCGTGCCTCCGGGCGGGAGCAACTACAATGAGCAGTTCTTC	CSVPPGGSNYNEQFF
TRBV18	.	TRBJ2-7	TRBD1	TGTGCCAGCTCACCCGGGACAGGGGGTCGAAGCGAGCAGTACTTC	CASSPGTGGRSEQYF
TRBV5-1	few	TRBJ1-6	TRBD1	TGCGCCAGCGGGACAGGCGGGACGAGTGATTCACCCCTCCACTTT	CASGTGGTSDSPLHF
TRBV7-2	.	TRBJ2-7	.	TGTGCCAGCAGCCCTTATGACGGCCACTACGAGCAGTACTTC	CASSPYDGHYEQYF
TRBV5-1	few	TRBJ2-1	.	TGCGCCAGCAGCTTGGCCGGGGCTCCAGAGCAGTTCTTC	CASSLAGAPEQFF
TRBV12-3/TRBV12-4	.	TRBJ2-5	.	TGTGCCAGCAGTTCCTTAGTCGGACTATCGGAGACCCAGTACTTC	CASSSLVGLSETQYF